This TCR beta chain is drawn from a study of cytomegalovirus exposure and HLA in healthy donors. Study information: Earlier sequencing of around 190 million T cells yielded nearly 120 million unique TCR beta sequences.

Points from the study as a whole: It was reported in a later analysis that an Asian-associated ancestry cluster showed fewer N-insertions than the 666-donor mean. Most likely, a cluster of highly shared sequence variants arose as a sequencing artifact. TCR beta sequences reportedly predicted the HLA-A and HLA-B alleles of most subjects accurately.

With regard to this clone: Its antigen is as yet unknown.

Primers for the PCR totalled 60 Vbeta and 13 Jbeta. Profiling relied on immunoSEQ multiplex PCR, and the TCRdb table lists in-frame clones only, not all of them. This table holds about 150,000 clones. The V end was cut by 0 bases, the J end by 2 bases, with 11 bases between. The germline V gene has CDR1 KGHSH and CDR2 LQKENI. CDR3 length: 15 residues. This chain connects TRBV18 to TRBJ2-7; D unclear. Sequenced: PBMCs. This clonotype originated in a woman between 45 and 65 years old in good health and CMV-seronegative. The CDR3 region is CASSPPGGLTYEQYF. The CDR3 region has the DNA TGTGCCAGCTCACCACCTGGTGGGCTAACCTACGAGCAGTACTTC.